Below, 19 T cell receptor beta chains from the same sample are listed, as sequenced in a study of shared clonotypes between healthy human individuals. Generated by immunoSEQ multiplex PCR, the TCRdb table keeps only in-frame clones and is missing some. Of over a million clones in the sample, 96% were seen once. Specimen: naive CD4+ T cells sorted from blood. Noted subset: CD45RA+ positively selected. The receptors originated from a man aged 25-45 years in good health.

This sequence joins TRBV5-1 and TRBJ1-4; D is unclear. In germline, CDR1 is SGHRS, CDR2 YFSETQ. V was trimmed by 1 base and J by 7 bases, leaving 14 bases between them. The CDR3 extends over 15 amino acids. CDR3 region: CASSLRTATGEKLFF. DNA of the CDR3: TGCGCCAGCAGCTTGAGGACTGCAACTGGTGAAAAACTGTTTTTT.

The gene calls are TRBV9 and TRBJ1-4; 7 bases align to TRBD1. V lost 4 bases and J lost 5; bases outside the gene matches: 11. The length of the CDR3 is 16 residues. Per germline, CDR1 SGDLS and CDR2 YYNGEE. The DNA for the CDR3 is TGTGCCAGCAGCCCAGAGGCGAGGGGGCCGAATGAAAAACTGTTTTTT. Translated: CASSPEARGPNEKLFF.

This clone was detected only once. The chain combines TRBV2 with TRBJ2-3; D gene unclear. Germline CDR1 is SNHLY and CDR2 is FYNNEI. The CDR3 length is 14 residues. V shed 5 bases and J shed 4 bases, with 13 bases lying between them. The CDR3, as DNA: TGTGCCAGCAGTCGTAACTATAAGGCAGATACGCAGTATTTT. Its translation is CASSRNYKADTQYF.

The chain employs TRBV7-7 and TRBJ2-1, with D unclear. V lost 1 base to trimming and J lost 6 bases, with 7 bases between them. The CDR3 spans 13 residues. Germline values: CDR1 SSHAT, CDR2 FNYEAQ (reference sequence). The CDR3 DNA sequence: TGTGCCAGCAGCTTAGGGAGTGCCAATGAGCAGTTCTTC. This encodes CASSLGSANEQFF. Complete variable domain (other parts from reference TRBV7-7 and TRBJ2-1): GAGVSQSPRYKVTKRGQDVTLRCDPISSHATLYWYQQALGQGPEFLTYFNYEAQPDKSGLPSDRFSAERPEGSISTLTIQRTEQRDSAMYRCASSLGSANEQFFGPGTRLTVL.

The V call is TRBV30, the J call TRBJ1-1; D is perhaps TRBD1 (6 bases). Germline V lookup: CDR1 GTSNPN, CDR2 SVGIG (reference sequence). This CDR3 comprises 15 residues. Trimming removed 4 bases at V and 4 bases at J, with 19 bases between. CDR3 coding DNA: TGTGCCTGGATTGAGGGAGGCAGGGGTACCACTGAAGCTTTCTTT. As protein: CAWIEGGRGTTEAFF.

V and J are TRBV5-4 and TRBJ2-7; D gene uncertain. From germline, CDR1 is SGHNT and CDR2 YYREEE (reference sequence). The CDR3 totals 17 residues. V lost 0 bases to trimming and J lost 4 bases, with 20 bases between them. CDR3 region: CASSLGGGSIGSYEQYF. The CDR3 nucleotides are TGTGCCAGCAGCTTGGGAGGCGGATCTATAGGGTCATACGAGCAGTACTTC.

As regards this clone: A read error may account for a junction end that differs from germline. The V gene is TRBV19, the J gene TRBJ1-4; 8 nucleotides align to TRBD1. The CDR3 length is 17 residues. Germline V gene lookup returns CDR1 LNHDA and CDR2 SQIVND (reference sequence). The CDR3 bases are TGTGCCAGTAGTATTTATTCCCGGACAGGGTATAATGAAGAACTGTTTTTT. It is translated as CASSIYSRTGYNEELFF.

V is TRBV7-9 and J is TRBJ2-7, with a possible D match to TRBD1 (7 bases). The CDR3 consists of 15 residues. The V end lost 0 bases, the J end lost 3 bases, and 12 bases lay between the germline ends. From germline, CDR1 is SEHNR and CDR2 FQNEAQ (reference sequence). The CDR3 DNA sequence: TGTGCCAGCAGCTTAGCGCCAGGGGGGAGCTACGAGCAGTACTTC. The encoded protein is CASSLAPGGSYEQYF.

V gene TRBV7-7 combines with J gene TRBJ2-1; no reliable D call. Trimming took 2 bases from V and 7 from J, leaving 9 bases between them. Germline V CDR1 and CDR2: SSHAT, FNYEAQ (reference sequence). CDR3 length: 13 residues. This CDR3 is CASSLRPENEQFF. The CDR3 DNA reads TGTGCCAGCAGCTTAAGACCGGAGAATGAGCAGTTCTTC. The full variable domain, with the rest looked up from reference TRBV7-7 and TRBJ2-1, is GAGVSQSPRYKVTKRGQDVTLRCDPISSHATLYWYQQALGQGPEFLTYFNYEAQPDKSGLPSDRFSAERPEGSISTLTIQRTEQRDSAMYRCASSLRPENEQFFGPGTRLTVL.

The chain couples TRBV10-3 to TRBJ2-3; possible D gene TRBD2, 6 bases. The CDR3 totals 14 residues. V was pared by 3 bases and J by 6 bases, with 13 bases between. Per germline, CDR1 ENHRY and CDR2 SYGVKD. CDR3 sequence (DNA): TGTGCCATCAGTGAAGGGCGCCGGGGGGATACGCAGTATTTT. Amino acid sequence: CAISEGRRGDTQYF.

The genes are TRBV7-8 and TRBJ2-1, with unresolved D. Germline CDR1 is SGHVS and CDR2 is FQNEAQ. The CDR3 extends over 13 amino acids. Trimming left V 5 bases short and J 9 bases short, with 14 bases between. The CDR3 reads CASSQMGYREQFF. The DNA for the CDR3 is TGTGCCAGCAGCCAGATGGGATATCGTGAGCAGTTCTTC.

The rearrangement joins TRBV10-3 to TRBJ1-2, with 8 bases identical to TRBD1. This CDR3 has 14 residues. Germline CDR1 is ENHRY and CDR2 is SYGVKD. The ends lost 2 bases at V and 8 bases at J; junction bases unmatched: 7. CDR3 nucleotides: TGTGCCATCAGTGAGCAGGGGGCGGAACAGGGCTACACCTTC. Protein: CAISEQGAEQGYTF.

The chain employs TRBV28 and TRBJ2-7; D is uncertain. The CDR3 totals 11 residues. V lost 7 bases, J lost 4 bases, and 8 bases lay in between. Germline CDR1 and CDR2: MDHEN and SYDVKM. CDR3: CASNIGYEQYF. The CDR3 region has the DNA TGTGCCAGCAACATAGGATACGAGCAGTACTTC.

The chain joins TRBV28 to TRBJ2-7; D may be TRBD2 (6 bases). The V gene lost 5 bases and the J gene lost 6 bases, with 8 bases spanning the gap. The CDR3 consists of 11 residues. The germline V gene has CDR1 MDHEN and CDR2 SYDVKM. The CDR3 DNA reads as TGTGCCAGCAGTAGGAGGGCCGAGCAGTACTTC. Its protein product is CASSRRAEQYF. The whole variable domain, filled in from reference TRBV28 and TRBJ2-7, reads DVKVTQSSRYLVKRTGEKVFLECVQDMDHENMFWYRQDPGLGLRLIYFSYDVKMKEKGDIPEGYSVSREKKERFSLILESASTNQTSMYLCASSRRAEQYFGPGTRLTVT.

This rearrangement joins TRBV7-8 to TRBJ2-7, with 7 nucleotides matching TRBD2. This CDR3 region has 16 residues. After removal of 1 base from V and 7 bases from J, the junction contained 13 bases not matched to a gene. The V gene's germline CDR1 is SGHVS and CDR2 FQNEAQ. CDR3 region: CASSLVDGTISREQYF. CDR3 DNA sequence: TGTGCCAGCAGCTTAGTTGATGGGACTATTAGTCGGGAGCAGTACTTC.

The chain links TRBV6-4 to TRBJ2-1; D assignment may be TRBD1 or TRBD2 (5 bases each). The CDR3 covers 14 residues. Looked up from germline, CDR1 is MRHNA and CDR2 is SNTAGT. The germline V and J ends were trimmed by 6 bases and 9 bases, with 18 bases remaining between them. This chain's CDR3 is CASSGPGDGGEQFF. CDR3 nucleotide sequence: TGTGCCAGCAGCGGCCCCGGGGATGGGGGTGAGCAGTTCTTC.

As to this clone: Other DNA sequences in this specimen translate into the identical CDR3. The chain employs TRBV9 and TRBJ1-4; 7 bases fit TRBD1. V trimming: 0 bases; J trimming: 2 bases; junction bases outside the gene matches: 1. CDR3 size: 15 residues. CDR1 and CDR2 from the germline V gene are SGDLS and YYNGEE. CDR3 protein: CASSVAGGTNEKLFF. The DNA for the CDR3 is TGTGCCAGCAGCGTAGCAGGGGGTACTAATGAAAAACTGTTTTTT.

V gene TRBV9 combines with J gene TRBJ2-3, with 7 positions matching TRBD2. The junction had 14 bases not matched to a gene; V was cut back by 1 base and J by 0 bases. The CDR3 sequence is 19 residues long. Looked up from germline, CDR1 is SGDLS and CDR2 is YYNGEE. The CDR3 sequence is CASSVLGLDLAASTDTQYF. The DNA of the CDR3 is TGTGCCAGCAGCGTACTGGGCTTGGATCTAGCGGCTAGCACAGATACGCAGTATTTT.

CDR3 nucleotides: TGTGCCAGCAGCTCCGGACTACGGGGCACCGGGGAGCTGTTTTTT. Its translation: CASSSGLRGTGELFF. The chain joins TRBV7-2 to TRBJ2-2; possibly TRBD2 for D (6 bases). The V gene lost 4 bases and the J gene lost 4 bases, with 13 bases spanning the gap. CDR3 length: 15 amino acids. CDR1 is SGHTA, CDR2 FQGNSA, per germline. Full variable domain (missing parts from reference TRBV7-2 and TRBJ2-2): GAGVSQSPSNKVTEKGKDVELRCDPISGHTALYWYRQSLGQGLEFLIYFQGNSAPDKSGLPSDRFSAERTGGSVSTLTIQRTQQEDSAVYLCASSSGLRGTGELFFGEGSRLTVL.